The rows below give T cell receptor beta chains drawn from one sample of a study of neurological immune-mediated disorders. One entry per CDR3 protein, called by TCRdb with MiXCR from the 5' RACE reads. Here the sample spans tens of thousands of distinct CDR3 sequences, 2.5% being singletons. The sequenced material came from PBMCs. These TCRs come from a man in his fifties with multiple sclerosis. Each CDR3 is given with its conserved first and last residue. D genes are given only for firm matches. Size tells how often a clone was seen (once, few, many) or the class of an expanded clone, and some rows leave it out.

>TRBJ2-3|TRBV12-3/TRBV12-4|-|many
TGTGCCAGCAGCGTCTCAGATACGCAGTATTTT
CASSVSDTQYF
>TRBJ1-6|TRBV6-6|-|many
TGTGCCAGCAGAGGGGGAACGGGGGGGAGCTCCTATAATTCACCCCTCCACTTT
CASRGGTGGSSYNSPLHF
>TRBJ2-1|TRBV18|-|-
TGTGCCAGCTCACCAAGGGGCTCAGAAGCCTACAATGAGCAGTTCTTC
CASSPRGSEAYNEQFF
>TRBJ2-7|TRBV12-3/TRBV12-4|-|many
TGTGCCAGCAGTGGGCGGGACTCCTTGTACGAGCAGTACTTC
CASSGRDSLYEQYF
>TRBJ1-2|TRBV3-1|TRBD1|medium-sized
TGTGCCAGCAAGCCTCAGGGGGGAGGCTATGGCTACACCTTC
CASKPQGGGYGYTF
>TRBJ1-2|TRBV5-1|-|many
TGCGCCAGCAGCCTCGGGTCGATCAACGGGTATGGCTACACCTTC
CASSLGSINGYGYTF
>TRBJ2-1|TRBV20-1|TRBD2|many
TGCAGTGCTAGTTATCATACAGGTGGACTAGCGGGTAACAATGAGCAGTTCTTC
CSASYHTGGLAGNNEQFF
>TRBJ1-5|TRBV7-8|TRBD1|many
TGTGCCAGCAGCTTATGGGGACAGGGGGGTCGTCAGCCCCAGCATTTT
CASSLWGQGGRQPQHF
>TRBJ1-2|TRBV29-1|-|many
TGCAGCGTTGGCGGGGGGAAAGCTAACTATGGCTACACCTTC
CSVGGGKANYGYTF
>TRBJ1-4|TRBV7-2|-|many
TGTGCCAGCAGCTTAAGTGGCCCTAATGAAAAACTGTTTTTT
CASSLSGPNEKLFF
>TRBJ2-7|TRBV5-1|-|many
TGCGCCAGCAGCTTGGCCATTGGGACGGTAGAAACCTACGAGCAGTACTTC
CASSLAIGTVETYEQYF
>TRBJ2-1|TRBV5-1|-|many
TGCGCCAGCAGCGTGGACCCGGGGAGCAACAATGAGCAGTTCTTC
CASSVDPGSNNEQFF
>TRBJ1-2|TRBV27|-|many
TGTGCCAGCAGTTTGGGGGGCCTTCCCTATGGCTACACCTTC
CASSLGGLPYGYTF
>TRBJ1-1|TRBV10-1|-|few
TGCGCCAGCAGTGTCTACACTGAAGCTTTCTTT
CASSVYTEAFF
>TRBJ2-1|TRBV18|TRBD2|-
TGTGCCAGCTCACCAATAGCGGGGGACACCTACAATGAGCAGTTCTTC
CASSPIAGDTYNEQFF
>TRBJ1-5|TRBV5-1|-|many
TGCGCCAGCAGCAAAAGAGGGGGACCCAATCAGCCCCAGCATTTT
CASSKRGGPNQPQHF
>TRBJ1-3|TRBV4-2|-|many
TGTGCCAGCAGCCAAGACAGGAGCTCTGGAAACACCATATATTTT
CASSQDRSSGNTIYF
>TRBJ1-2|TRBV20-1|-|many
TGCAGTGCTAGACAGGACGGAACCTATGGCTACACCTTC
CSARQDGTYGYTF
>TRBJ2-7|TRBV5-1|-|many
TGCGCCAGCAGCTTGGGGGTCGGCAGGGTCTACGAGCAGTACTTC
CASSLGVGRVYEQYF
>TRBJ1-2|TRBV12-3/TRBV12-4|-|many
TGTGCCAGCAGCATAAGTCAGGGCTATGGCTACACCTTC
CASSISQGYGYTF
>TRBJ2-5|TRBV9|TRBD2|many
TGTGCCAGCAGCGTTGGGCTAGCGGGGCGTCAAGAGACCCAGTACTTC
CASSVGLAGRQETQYF
>TRBJ1-1|TRBV10-1|-|many
TGCGCCAGCAGTTCCAACTATGCTGAAGCTTTCTTT
CASSSNYAEAFF
>TRBJ2-2|TRBV6-2/TRBV6-3|TRBD1|many
TGTGCCAGCAGACACGACAGGGGTCTCACCGGGGAGCTGTTTTTT
CASRHDRGLTGELFF
>TRBJ1-2|TRBV3-1|-|many
TGTGCCAGCAGCTCCTCCGCAGTTGCCTATGGCTACACCTTC
CASSSSAVAYGYTF
>TRBJ1-1|TRBV18|-|many
TGTGCCAGCTCTCCCATTTATAAAGGAGGCGACACTGAAGCTTTCTTT
CASSPIYKGGDTEAFF
>TRBJ2-1|TRBV7-8|-|many
TGTGCCAGCAGCTTAGTATCCTCAAGGGGGGATGAGCAGTTCTTC
CASSLVSSRGDEQFF
>TRBJ2-1|TRBV10-3|TRBD1|many
TGTGCCATCGCCTCGGACAGGGAGGCCTACAATGAGCAGTTCTTC
CAIASDREAYNEQFF
>TRBJ2-7|TRBV27|-|many
TGTGCCAGCAGGTTACAGGGGGGGAACGAGCAGTACTTC
CASRLQGGNEQYF
>TRBJ2-2|TRBV27|-|many
TGTGCCAGCAGAGCCTACACCGGGGAGCTGTTTTTT
CASRAYTGELFF
>TRBJ2-3|TRBV20-1|TRBD1|many
TGCAGGAACAGGGGGCACCGCGTGCAGTATTTT
CRNRGHRVQYF